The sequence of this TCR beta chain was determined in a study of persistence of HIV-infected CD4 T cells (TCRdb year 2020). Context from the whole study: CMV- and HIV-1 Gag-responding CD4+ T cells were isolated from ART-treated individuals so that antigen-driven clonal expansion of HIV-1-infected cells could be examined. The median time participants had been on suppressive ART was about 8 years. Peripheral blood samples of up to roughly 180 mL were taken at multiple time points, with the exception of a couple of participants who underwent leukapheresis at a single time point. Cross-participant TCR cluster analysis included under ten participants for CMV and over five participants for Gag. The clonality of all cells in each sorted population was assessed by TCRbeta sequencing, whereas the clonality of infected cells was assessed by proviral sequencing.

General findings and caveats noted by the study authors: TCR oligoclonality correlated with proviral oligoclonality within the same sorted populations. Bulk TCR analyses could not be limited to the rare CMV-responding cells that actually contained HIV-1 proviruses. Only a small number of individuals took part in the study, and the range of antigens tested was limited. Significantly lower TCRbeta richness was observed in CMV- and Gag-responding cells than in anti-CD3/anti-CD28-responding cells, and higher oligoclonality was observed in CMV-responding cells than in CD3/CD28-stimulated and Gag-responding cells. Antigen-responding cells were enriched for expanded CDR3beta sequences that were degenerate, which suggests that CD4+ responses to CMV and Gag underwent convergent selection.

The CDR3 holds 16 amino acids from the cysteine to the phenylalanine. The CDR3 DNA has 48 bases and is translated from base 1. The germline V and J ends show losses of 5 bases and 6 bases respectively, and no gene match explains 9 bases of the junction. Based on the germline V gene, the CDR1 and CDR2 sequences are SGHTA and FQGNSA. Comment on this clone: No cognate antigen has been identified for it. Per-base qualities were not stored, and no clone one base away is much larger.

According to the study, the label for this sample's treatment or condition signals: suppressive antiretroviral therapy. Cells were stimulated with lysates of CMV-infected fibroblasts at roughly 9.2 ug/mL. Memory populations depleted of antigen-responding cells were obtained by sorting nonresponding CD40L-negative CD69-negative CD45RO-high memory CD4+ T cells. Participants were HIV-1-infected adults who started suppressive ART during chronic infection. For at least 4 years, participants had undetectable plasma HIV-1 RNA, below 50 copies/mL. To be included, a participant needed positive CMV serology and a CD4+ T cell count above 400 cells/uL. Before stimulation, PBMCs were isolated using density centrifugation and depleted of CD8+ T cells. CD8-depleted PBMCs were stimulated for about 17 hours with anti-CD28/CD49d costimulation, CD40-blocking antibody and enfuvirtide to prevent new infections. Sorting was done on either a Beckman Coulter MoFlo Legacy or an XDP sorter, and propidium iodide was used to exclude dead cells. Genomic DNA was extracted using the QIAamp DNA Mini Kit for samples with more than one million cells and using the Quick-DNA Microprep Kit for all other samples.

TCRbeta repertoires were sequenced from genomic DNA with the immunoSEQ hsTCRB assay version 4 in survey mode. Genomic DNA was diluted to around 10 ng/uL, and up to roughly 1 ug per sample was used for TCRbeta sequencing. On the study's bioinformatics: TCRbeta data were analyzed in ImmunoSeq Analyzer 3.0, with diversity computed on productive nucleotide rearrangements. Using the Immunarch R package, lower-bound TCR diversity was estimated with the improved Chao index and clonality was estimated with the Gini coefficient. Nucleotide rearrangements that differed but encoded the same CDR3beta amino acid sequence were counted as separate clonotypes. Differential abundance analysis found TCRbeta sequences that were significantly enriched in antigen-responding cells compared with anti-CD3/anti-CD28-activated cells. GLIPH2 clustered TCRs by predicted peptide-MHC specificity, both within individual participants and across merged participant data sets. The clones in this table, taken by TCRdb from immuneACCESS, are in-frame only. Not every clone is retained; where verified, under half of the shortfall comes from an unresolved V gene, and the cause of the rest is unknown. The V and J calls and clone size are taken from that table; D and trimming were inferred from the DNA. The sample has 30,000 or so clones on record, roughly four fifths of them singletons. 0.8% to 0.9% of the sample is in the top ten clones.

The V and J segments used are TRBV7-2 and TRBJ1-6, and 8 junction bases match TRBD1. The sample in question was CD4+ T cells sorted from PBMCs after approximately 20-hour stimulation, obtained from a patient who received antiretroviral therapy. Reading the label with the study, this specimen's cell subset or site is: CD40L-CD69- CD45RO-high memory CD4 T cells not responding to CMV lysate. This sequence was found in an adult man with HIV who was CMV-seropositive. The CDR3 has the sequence CASSLKAGQVNSPLHF. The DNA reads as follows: TGTGCCAGCAGCCTTAAAGCGGGACAGGTTAATTCACCCCTCCACTTT.